This TCR beta chain was recovered during a study of blood T cell repertoires in COVID-19. On the study more broadly: Spain, Italy and the United States supplied samples that represented acute and convalescent COVID-19. T cells, B-cell-depleted T cells, or PBMCs provided the cDNA or gDNA that served as material.

CDR3 length: 16 amino acids. Per germline, CDR1 LGHDT and CDR2 YNNKEL (reference sequence). V was shortened by 3 bases and J by 8 bases, with 22 bases between the two germline ends. In the original analysis: It was from reference gene primer amplification that nucleated cell counts were estimated. TCRdb's copy holds only in-frame clones and misses some; the assay was immunoSEQ multiplex PCR. The D gene and trimming were derived from the DNA, and the V and J assignments and clone size from that table. The table includes approximately 46,000 clones, approximately 85% detected once. This TCR was sampled from a man in his 60s with acute or convalescent COVID-19. Sequencing was carried out using peripheral blood. The chain combines TRBV3-1 (or the pseudogene TRBV3-2) with TRBJ1-2; TRBD1 might be the D (5 bases). Here the CDR3 DNA reads TGTGCCAGCAGCCACCAAGACAGAGGGTCCCGGGAGGGCTACACCTTC. This translates into CASSHQDRGSREGYTF.